The present T cell receptor (beta chain) was sequenced within a study of blood T cell repertoires in COVID-19. Study-level information: Sites in the United States, Italy and Spain provided acute and convalescent COVID-19 samples. PBMCs, B-cell-depleted T cells, or T cells were the source of the cDNA or gDNA that made up the material.

In the authors' methods: Amplification of reference gene primers provided the estimated nucleated cell counts. Libraries were prepared by immunoSEQ multiplex PCR; TCRdb keeps only in-frame clonotypes and omits some of them. V and J calls and clone size come straight from that table; D and trimming were deduced from the DNA. The sample lists around 260,000 clones, about 89% occurring once. The V gene lost 8 bases and the J gene lost 0 bases, with 17 bases spanning the gap. This CDR3 comprises 16 residues. The germline CDR1 and CDR2 sequences are ENHRY and SYGVKD. The sequence derives from a woman aged 35 to 49 who had recovered from COVID-19. The material sequenced was peripheral blood. The chain is built from TRBV10-3 and TRBJ1-3; D is possibly TRBD1 (5 bases). CDR3 in amino acids: CAIAGHGGGSGNTIYF. The CDR3 DNA follows: TGTGCCATCGCTGGGCACGGGGGAGGCTCTGGAAACACCATATATTTT.